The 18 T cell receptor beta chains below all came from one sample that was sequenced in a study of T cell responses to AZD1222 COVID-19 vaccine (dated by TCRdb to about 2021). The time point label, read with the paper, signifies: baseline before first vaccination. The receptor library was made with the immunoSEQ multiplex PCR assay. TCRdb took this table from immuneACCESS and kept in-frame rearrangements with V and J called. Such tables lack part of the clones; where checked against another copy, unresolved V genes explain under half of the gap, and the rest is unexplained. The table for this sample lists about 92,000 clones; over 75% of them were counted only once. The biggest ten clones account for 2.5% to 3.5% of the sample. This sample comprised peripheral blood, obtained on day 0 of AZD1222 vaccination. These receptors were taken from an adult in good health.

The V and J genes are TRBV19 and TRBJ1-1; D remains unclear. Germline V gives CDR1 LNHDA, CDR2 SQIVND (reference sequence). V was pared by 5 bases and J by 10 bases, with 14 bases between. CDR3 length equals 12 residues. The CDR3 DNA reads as TGTGCCAGTAGTCGGGGAAACTGGGGAGCTTTCTTT. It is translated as CASSRGNWGAFF.

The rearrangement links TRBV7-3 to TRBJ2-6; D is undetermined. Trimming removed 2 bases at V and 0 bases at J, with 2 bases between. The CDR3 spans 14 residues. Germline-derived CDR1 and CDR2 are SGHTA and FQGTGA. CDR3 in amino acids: CASSLSSGANVLTF. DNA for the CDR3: TGTGCCAGCAGCTTATCCTCTGGGGCCAACGTCCTGACTTTC.

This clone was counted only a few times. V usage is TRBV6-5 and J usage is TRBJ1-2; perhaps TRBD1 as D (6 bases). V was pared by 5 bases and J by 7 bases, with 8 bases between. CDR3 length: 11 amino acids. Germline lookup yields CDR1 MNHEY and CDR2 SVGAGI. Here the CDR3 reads CASSTGFGYTF. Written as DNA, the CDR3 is TGTGCCAGCAGTACAGGGTTTGGCTACACCTTC.

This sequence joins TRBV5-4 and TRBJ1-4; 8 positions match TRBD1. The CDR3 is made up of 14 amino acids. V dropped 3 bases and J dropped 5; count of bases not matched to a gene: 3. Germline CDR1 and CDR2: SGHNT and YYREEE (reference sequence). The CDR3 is CASSYGQGNEKLFF. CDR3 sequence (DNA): TGTGCCAGCAGCTACGGACAGGGCAATGAAAAACTGTTTTTT.

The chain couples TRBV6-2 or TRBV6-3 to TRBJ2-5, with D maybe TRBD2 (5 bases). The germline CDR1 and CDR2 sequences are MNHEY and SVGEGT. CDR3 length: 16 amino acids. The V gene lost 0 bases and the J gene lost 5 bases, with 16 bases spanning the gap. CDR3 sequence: CASSYSVADLGETQYF. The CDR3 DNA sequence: TGTGCCAGCAGTTACTCGGTCGCGGACTTGGGGGAGACCCAGTACTTC.

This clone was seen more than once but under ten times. Here the CDR3 DNA reads TGCAGCGTTAAACAGGGGAACACTGAAGCTTTCTTT. Residues: CSVKQGNTEAFF. The rearrangement joins TRBV29-1 to TRBJ1-1; weak D call: TRBD1 (6 bases). The CDR3 length is 12 residues. Trimming pared 5 bases from V and 1 base from J, leaving 8 bases between. Germline V gene data show CDR1 as SQVTM and CDR2 as ANQGSEA.

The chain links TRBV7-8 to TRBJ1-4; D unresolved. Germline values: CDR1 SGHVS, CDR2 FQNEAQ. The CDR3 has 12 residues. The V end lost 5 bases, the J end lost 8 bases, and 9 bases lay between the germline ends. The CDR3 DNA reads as TGTGCCAGCAGCCAAACCCGCGAAAAACTGTTTTTT. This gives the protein CASSQTREKLFF. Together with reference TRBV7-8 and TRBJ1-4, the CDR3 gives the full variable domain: GAGVSQSPRYKVAKRGQDVALRCDPISGHVSLFWYQQALGQGPEFLTYFQNEAQLDKSGLPSDRFFAERPEGSVSTLKIQRTQQEDSAVYLCASSQTREKLFFGSGTQLSVL.

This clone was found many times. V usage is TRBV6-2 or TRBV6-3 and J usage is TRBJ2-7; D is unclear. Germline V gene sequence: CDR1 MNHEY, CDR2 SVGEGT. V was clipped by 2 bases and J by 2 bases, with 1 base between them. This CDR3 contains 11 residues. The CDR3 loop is CASSYTYEQYF. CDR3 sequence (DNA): TGTGCCAGCAGTTACACCTACGAGCAGTACTTC.

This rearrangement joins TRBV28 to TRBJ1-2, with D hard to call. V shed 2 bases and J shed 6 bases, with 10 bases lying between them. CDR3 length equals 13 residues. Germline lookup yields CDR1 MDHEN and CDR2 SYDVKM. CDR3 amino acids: CASSLAPRNGYTF. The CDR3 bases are TGTGCCAGCAGTTTAGCTCCCCGGAATGGCTACACCTTC.

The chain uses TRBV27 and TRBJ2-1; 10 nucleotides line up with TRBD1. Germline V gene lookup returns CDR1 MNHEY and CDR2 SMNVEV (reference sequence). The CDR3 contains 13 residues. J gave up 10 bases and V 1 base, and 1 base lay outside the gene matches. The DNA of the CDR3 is TGTGCCAGCAGTTTATGGACAGGGGGGGAGCAGTTCTTC. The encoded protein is CASSLWTGGEQFF.

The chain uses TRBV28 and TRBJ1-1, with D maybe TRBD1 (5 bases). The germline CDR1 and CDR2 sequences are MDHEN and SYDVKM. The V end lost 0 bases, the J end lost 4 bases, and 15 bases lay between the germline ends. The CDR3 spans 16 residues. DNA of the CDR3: TGTGCCAGCAGTTTATGGTCAAGGGGTTCGAGCACTGAAGCTTTCTTT. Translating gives CASSLWSRGSSTEAFF.

CDR3 region: CASSFWQALYNEQFF. The CDR3 DNA sequence: TGTGCCAGCAGTTTTTGGCAGGCCCTTTACAATGAGCAGTTCTTC. The V gene is TRBV28, the J gene TRBJ2-1; D gene uncertain. Germline CDR1 MDHEN, CDR2 SYDVKM. The CDR3 consists of 15 residues. V lost 3 bases and J 4 bases, leaving 13 bases between the germline ends.

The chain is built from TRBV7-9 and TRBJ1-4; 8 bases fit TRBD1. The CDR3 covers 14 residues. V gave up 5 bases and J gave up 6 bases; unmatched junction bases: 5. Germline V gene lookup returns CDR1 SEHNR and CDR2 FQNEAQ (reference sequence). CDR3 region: CASSPGTGHEKLFF. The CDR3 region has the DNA TGTGCCAGCAGCCCGGGGACAGGCCATGAAAAACTGTTTTTT. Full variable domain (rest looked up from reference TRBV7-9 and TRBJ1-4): DTGVSQNPRHKITKRGQNVTFRCDPISEHNRLYWYRQTLGQGPEFLTYFQNEAQLEKSRLLSDRFSAERPKGSFSTLEIQRTEQGDSAMYLCASSPGTGHEKLFFGSGTQLSVL.

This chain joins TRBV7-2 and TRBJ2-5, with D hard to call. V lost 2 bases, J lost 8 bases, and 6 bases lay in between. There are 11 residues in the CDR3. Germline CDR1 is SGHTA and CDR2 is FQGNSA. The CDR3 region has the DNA TGTGCCAGCAGCTTAACGGATACCCAGTACTTC. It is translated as CASSLTDTQYF.

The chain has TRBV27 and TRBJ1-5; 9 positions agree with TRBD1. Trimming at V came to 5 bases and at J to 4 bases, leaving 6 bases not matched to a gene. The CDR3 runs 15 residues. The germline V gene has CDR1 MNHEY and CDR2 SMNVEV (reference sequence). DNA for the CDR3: TGTGCCAGCAGTATTGGGACAGGGAGAAATCAGCCCCAGCATTTT. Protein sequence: CASSIGTGRNQPQHF.

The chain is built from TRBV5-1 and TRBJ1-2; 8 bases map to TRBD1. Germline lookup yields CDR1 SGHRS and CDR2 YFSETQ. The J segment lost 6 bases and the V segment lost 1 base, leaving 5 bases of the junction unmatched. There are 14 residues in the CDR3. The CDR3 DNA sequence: TGCGCCAGCAGCTTGTTATCAGGGGGCGATGGCTACACCTTC. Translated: CASSLLSGGDGYTF.

The DNA for the CDR3 is TGTGCCAGCAGCGTAGCCCCAGGGGATTTATCCTACGAGCAGTACTTC. Translation gives CASSVAPGDLSYEQYF. The V call is TRBV9, the J call TRBJ2-7, with D maybe TRBD1 (6 bases). Germline V gives CDR1 SGDLS, CDR2 YYNGEE. V dropped 0 bases and J dropped 1 base, with 14 bases sitting between them. The CDR3 contains 16 residues.

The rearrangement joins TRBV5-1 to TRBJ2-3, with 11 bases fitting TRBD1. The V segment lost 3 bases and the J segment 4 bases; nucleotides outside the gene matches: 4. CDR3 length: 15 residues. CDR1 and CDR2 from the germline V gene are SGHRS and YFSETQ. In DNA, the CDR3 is TGCGCCAGCAGCTCTGGACAGGGGGCGGCAGATACGCAGTATTTT. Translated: CASSSGQGAADTQYF.